The T cell receptor (beta chain) under discussion was sequenced for a study of T cell repertoires in cytomegalovirus infection. In the study overall: Indications came from public TCR beta signatures; they pointed to CMV infection and to a matching HLA type.

The germline V gene has CDR1 SGHTA and CDR2 FQGNSA. V shed 5 bases and J shed 8 bases, with 16 bases lying between them. The CDR3 totals 14 residues. TCRdb re-called the reads through MiXCR, storing one row per CDR3 protein. Of approximately 340,000 distinct CDR3 sequences detected, 25% to 30% appear once; the ten largest clones hold 15% to 25%. Broader study findings: Identification of carriers of CMV plus the relevant HLA was performed using cumulative public TCR beta family frequency.

To note about this clonotype: Its antigen is still unknown.

The receptor's source is a human donor in good health (CMV status not recorded). Some clones in this sample may be carry-over from other donors' samples. Source: cultured PBMCs, taken from culture after CMV antigen stimulation. The gene calls are TRBV7-2 and TRBJ2-4; the D gene is possibly TRBD1 (5 bases). The CDR3 DNA reads TGTGCCAGCAGCCGAACCAGGGATGGCGACATTCAGTACTTC. It is translated as CASSRTRDGDIQYF.